These 15 T cell receptor beta chains share one sample of origin, sequenced in a study of T-cell reconstitution after alpha-beta-depleted transplantation in children. A library of TCRbeta sequences, prepared with unique molecular identifiers, was generated. One entry per CDR3 protein, called by TCRdb with MiXCR from the PCR reads. Among more than 550,000 distinct CDR3 sequences, 10% were seen once, and the ten largest hold 3.5% to 5%. The sample here was PBMCs from the stem cell graft donor, taken from the stem cell graft. These receptors came from a human donor who donated a stem cell graft to a child with acute myeloid leukemia.

The V gene is TRBV7-2, the J gene TRBJ2-2, with D unresolved. Trimming shortened V by 1 base and J by 5 bases, and 11 bases separated the two germline ends. The CDR3 extends over 15 amino acids. Germline V CDR1 and CDR2: SGHTA, FQGNSA. The CDR3 coding sequence is TGTGCCAGCAGCTTAGAGCTAGGGAAGACCGGGGAGCTGTTTTTT. The encoded protein is CASSLELGKTGELFF.

This clonotype appeared many times. V usage is TRBV2 and J usage is TRBJ2-1; 7 bases agree with TRBD2. J was trimmed by 3 bases and V by 2 bases; bases with no gene match: 4. The CDR3 has 15 residues. CDR1 is SNHLY and CDR2 is FYNNEI in the germline V gene. CDR3 sequence (DNA): TGTGCCAGCAGTGAAACGGCGGGAGTCTACAATGAGCAGTTCTTC. This translates into CASSETAGVYNEQFF.

This chain uses TRBV12-3 or TRBV12-4 with TRBJ2-5; D may be TRBD1 (6 bases). This CDR3 spans 16 amino acids. The V and J ends lost 6 bases and 0 bases respectively, with 17 bases between them. The CDR3 reads CASSPQGTPNQETQYF. The CDR3, as DNA: TGTGCCAGCAGCCCACAGGGAACGCCTAACCAAGAGACCCAGTACTTC.

Ten or more counts support this clonotype. The V call is TRBV12-3 or TRBV12-4, the J call TRBJ2-2; D is unresolved. The CDR3 is 15 amino acids. V was trimmed by 3 bases and J by 0 bases, leaving 8 bases between them. CDR3 sequence reads: CASSLGNANTGELFF. The CDR3 DNA sequence: TGTGCCAGCAGTTTGGGCAATGCGAACACCGGGGAGCTGTTTTTT.

The V gene is TRBV29-1, the J gene TRBJ2-1; a possible D gene is TRBD2 (6 bases). CDR3 length: 14 residues. V was cut by 4 bases and J by 2 bases, with 12 bases left in between. CDR1 and CDR2 (germline): SQVTM, ANQGSEA. CDR3: CSVVEGTPYNEQFF. The DNA for the CDR3 is TGCAGCGTTGTAGAGGGGACTCCCTACAATGAGCAGTTCTTC.

The chain combines TRBV27 with TRBJ2-7; D possibly corresponds to TRBD2 (6 bases). This CDR3 has 13 residues. V was trimmed by 6 bases and J by 2 bases, leaving 11 bases between them. Germline values: CDR1 MNHEY, CDR2 SMNVEV (reference sequence). CDR3 sequence reads: CASRAGLPYEQYF. For the CDR3, the DNA is TGTGCCAGCAGGGCGGGACTCCCCTACGAGCAGTACTTC.

This clonotype was observed many times. The chain recombines TRBV5-1 with TRBJ2-2; 7 nucleotides agree with TRBD1. CDR3 length: 15 residues. The ends lost 3 bases at V and 3 bases at J; junction bases unmatched: 5. The germline gives CDR1 SGHRS, CDR2 YFSETQ. CDR3 DNA: TGCGCCAGCAGCTCCCGGACAGGAGACACCGGGGAGCTGTTTTTT. It codes for CASSSRTGDTGELFF.

This clonotype was recorded at least ten times. The chain carries TRBV11-1 and TRBJ2-7; D unresolved. Between the trimmed V and J ends, which lost 6 bases and 4 bases, there was a span of 19 bases. CDR3 size: 15 residues. Germline V gene data show CDR1 as SGHAT and CDR2 as FQDESV (reference sequence). As DNA, the CDR3 is TGTGCCAGCAGTTACCTAAGCAGTGCGCAATACGAGCAGTACTTC. Its protein product is CASSYLSSAQYEQYF.

This clonotype was observed at least ten times. The chain joins TRBV7-2 to TRBJ1-2; the D gene is possibly TRBD1 (5 bases). The CDR3 contains 13 residues. V lost 2 bases and J 11 bases, leaving 15 bases between the germline ends. CDR1 and CDR2 from the germline V gene are SGHTA and FQGNSA. CDR3 DNA: TGTGCCAGCAGCTTAAGGGACCGCCGGTTATACACCTTC. Its protein product is CASSLRDRRLYTF.

This clonotype was picked up a small number of times. The J gene is TRBJ2-1, the V gene TRBV20-1; 8 bases agree with TRBD1. This CDR3 is built from 11 residues. Unmatched junction bases numbered 5, after V lost 7 bases and J lost 9 bases. Germline V gives CDR1 DFQATT, CDR2 SNEGSKA (reference sequence). CDR3 nucleotides: TGCAGTGTCGTACAGGGGGGTGAGCAGTTCTTC. As protein: CSVVQGGEQFF.

The sample holds many counts of this clonotype. The chain uses TRBV5-1 and TRBJ2-3; TRBD1 matches at 8 bases. Trimming removed 5 bases from V and 2 bases from J; junction bases left unmatched: 4. This CDR3 comprises 14 residues. CDR1 is SGHRS and CDR2 is YFSETQ in the germline V gene. CDR3 protein: CASSTGGSTDTQYF. The CDR3 DNA follows: TGCGCCAGCAGTACAGGGGGGTCCACAGATACGCAGTATTTT.

This clonotype was seen a few times. This chain connects TRBV11-3 to TRBJ2-1; TRBD2 aligns across 7 bases. Unmatched junction bases numbered 7, after V lost 3 bases and J lost 5 bases. Germline lookup yields CDR1 SGHNT and CDR2 YENEEA. The CDR3 totals 15 residues. The CDR3 spells CASSLEGGGNNEQFF. The CDR3 DNA follows: TGTGCCAGCAGCTTGGAGGGCGGGGGAAACAATGAGCAGTTCTTC.

As regards this clonotype: The junction departs from germline at one end; a sequencing error may be responsible. The chain links TRBV20-1 to TRBJ2-1; D possibly corresponds to TRBD2 (5 bases). The CDR3 contains 14 residues. CDR1 DFQATT and CDR2 SNEGSKA come from the germline V gene (reference sequence). The CDR3: CSTRDRGRINEQFF. CDR3 nucleotide sequence: TGCAGTACTAGAGATCGGGGTAGGATCAATGAGCAGTTCTTC.

This clonotype showed up many times. The chain couples TRBV2 to TRBJ2-3; the D call may be TRBD1 or TRBD2 (5 bases each). CDR1 SNHLY and CDR2 FYNNEI come from the germline V gene. This CDR3 is 13 amino acids long. V lost 5 bases and J lost 3, with 9 bases in between. The CDR3 spells CASSWDGTDTQYF. In nucleotides, the CDR3 is TGTGCCAGCAGTTGGGACGGTACAGATACGCAGTATTTT.

This clonotype has just a few counts. V usage is TRBV30 and J usage is TRBJ1-2; no clear D gene. Trimming took 0 bases from V and 8 from J, leaving 10 bases between them. CDR3 length equals 12 residues. The germline V gene has CDR1 GTSNPN and CDR2 SVGIG (reference sequence). The CDR3 DNA follows: TGTGCCTGGAGTGTAGATGATGAGGGCTACACCTTC. As protein: CAWSVDDEGYTF.